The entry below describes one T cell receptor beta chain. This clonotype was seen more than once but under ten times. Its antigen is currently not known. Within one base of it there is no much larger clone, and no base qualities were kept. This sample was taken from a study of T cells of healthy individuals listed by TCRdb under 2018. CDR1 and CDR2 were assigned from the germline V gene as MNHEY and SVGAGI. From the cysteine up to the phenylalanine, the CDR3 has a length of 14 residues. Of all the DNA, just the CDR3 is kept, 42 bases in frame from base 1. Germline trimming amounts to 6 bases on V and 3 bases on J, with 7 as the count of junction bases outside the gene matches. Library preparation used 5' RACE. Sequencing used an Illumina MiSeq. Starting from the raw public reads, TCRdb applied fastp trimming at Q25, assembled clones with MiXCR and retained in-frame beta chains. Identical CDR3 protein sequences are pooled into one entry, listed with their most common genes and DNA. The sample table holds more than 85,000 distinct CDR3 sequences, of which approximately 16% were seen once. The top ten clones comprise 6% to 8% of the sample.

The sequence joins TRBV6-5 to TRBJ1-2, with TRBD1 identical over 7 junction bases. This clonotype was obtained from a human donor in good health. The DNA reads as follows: TGTGCCAGCAGCAGACAGGGTAACGACTATGGCTACACCTTC. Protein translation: CASSRQGNDYGYTF.